The T cell receptor beta chain described here comes from a study of cytomegalovirus exposure and HLA in healthy donors. Points from the study as a whole: Specificity for CMV antigens was confirmed in vitro for a few of the CMV-associated chains. The tendency of first-cohort TCR clusters to co-occur in the roughly 130 validation repertoires emerged from a later analysis. The study found most TCR sequences rare, yet found some public TCRs in many donors.

The table came from immunoSEQ multiplex PCR; TCRdb's copy has only in-frame clones and leaves some out. There are some 180,000 clones in the sample; about 81% occur only once, and around 1.2% lies in the top ten. This clone came up once. What it recognizes is unknown. The CDR3 runs to 14 residues. Trimming left V 3 bases short and J 3 bases short, with 12 bases between. Germline assignment: CDR1 KGHSH and CDR2 LQKENI. Source material: PBMCs. The source of this sequence is a young woman in good health and CMV-seronegative. The chain combines TRBV18 with TRBJ2-7; D remains ambiguous. The CDR3 loop reads CASSPDASFYEQYF. The CDR3, as DNA: TGTGCCAGCTCACCTGATGCTAGTTTCTACGAGCAGTACTTC.